A selection of T cell receptor beta chains follows, all from one sample in a study of graft-versus-host responses after intestinal transplantation. Which antigens these TCRs recognize remains unknown. The assay was immunoSEQ multiplex PCR, and TCRdb's table has in-frame clones only and misses some. This table has about 100,000 clones, roughly 84% appearing once. This material consisted of unstimulated CD4+ T cells sorted from spleen or lymph node cells, taken before transplant. The receptor source for this set is a human donor who was the organ donor for an intestinal transplant. Each CDR3 is given with its conserved first and last residue. D genes are given only for firm matches. Size tells how often a clone was seen (once, few, many) or the class of an expanded clone, and some rows leave it out.

. TRBJ1-1 TRBV7-3 . CASSWNMNTEAFF TGTGCCAGCAGCTGGAATATGAACACTGAAGCTTTCTTT
. TRBJ1-2 TRBV21-1 once CASSKNLRGATYGYTF TGTGCCAGCAGCAAAAATTTGAGGGGCGCCACCTATGGCTACACCTTC
TRBD1 TRBJ2-7 TRBV11-2 . CASNLDRTIGEQYF TGTGCCAGCAACCTGGACAGGACGATAGGTGAGCAGTACTTC
. TRBJ1-6 TRBV5-1 . CASSLAGDNSPLHF TGCGCCAGCAGCTTGGCCGGTGATAATTCACCCCTCCACTTT
TRBD2 TRBJ2-2 TRBV29-1 . CSVRLAGVNTGELFF TGCAGCGTGAGGCTAGCGGGGGTGAACACCGGGGAGCTGTTTTTT
TRBD1 TRBJ2-3 TRBV30 . CAWSVGGATDTQYF TGTGCCTGGAGTGTAGGGGGCGCCACAGATACGCAGTATTTT
TRBD2 TRBJ2-2 TRBV28 . CASRISGGYANTGELFF TGTGCCAGCAGGATCAGCGGGGGCTACGCGAACACCGGGGAGCTGTTTTTT
TRBD1 TRBJ2-3 TRBV5-1 . CASSWTGEGDTQYF TGCGCCAGCAGCTGGACAGGGGAGGGAGATACGCAGTATTTT
. TRBJ1-5 TRBV6-1 . CASIDRSSNQPQHF TGTGCCAGCATCGACAGGAGTAGCAATCAGCCCCAGCATTTT
TRBD2 TRBJ2-7 TRBV7-3 . CASSPHPSTSGGFEQYF TGTGCCAGCAGCCCCCACCCGTCGACTAGCGGGGGATTCGAGCAGTACTTC
TRBD1 TRBJ1-2 TRBV4-1 . CASSQDPDRGQNNYGYTF TGCGCCAGCAGCCAAGATCCTGACAGGGGGCAGAATAACTATGGCTACACCTTC
TRBD2 TRBJ2-1 TRBV7-3 . CASSLRTTSGGYNEQFF TGTGCCAGCAGCTTAAGGACTACTAGCGGGGGCTACAATGAGCAGTTCTTC
TRBD2 TRBJ2-3 TRBV10-3 . CAISVGLAGGQDTQYF TGTGCCATCAGTGTAGGACTAGCGGGGGGACAAGATACGCAGTATTTT
TRBD2 TRBJ2-2 TRBV5-1 . CASSLRGDNTGELFF TGCGCCAGCAGCTTACGGGGGGACAACACCGGGGAGCTGTTTTTT
TRBD2 TRBJ2-3 TRBV27 . CASSSRSGGLTDTQYF TGTGCCAGCAGTTCACGTAGCGGGGGGCTCACAGATACGCAGTATTTT
. TRBJ2-7 TRBV15 . CATSRSLSAFGSYEQYF TGTGCCACCAGCAGGTCCCTTTCTGCATTTGGCTCCTACGAGCAGTACTTC
TRBD1 TRBJ1-1 TRBV6-5 . CASSRTGTGGVEAFF TGTGCCAGCAGCCGAACCGGGACAGGGGGGGTGGAAGCTTTCTTT
TRBD1 TRBJ2-2 TRBV6-6 . CASTLLQGSGELFF TGTGCCAGCACCCTTCTACAGGGGTCCGGGGAGCTGTTTTTT
. TRBJ1-5 TRBV6-6 . CASSYSIGQPQHF TGTGCCAGCAGTTACTCGATAGGTCAGCCCCAGCATTTT
. TRBJ1-1 TRBV6-5 . CASSHYRENTEAFF TGTGCCAGCAGCCACTACAGGGAGAACACTGAAGCTTTCTTT
TRBD1 TRBJ1-2 TRBV29-1 . CSVEGTGGTGSIYGYTF TGCAGCGTTGAAGGCACGGGTGGGACAGGGAGTATCTATGGCTACACCTTC
. TRBJ1-5 TRBV6-5 few CASSEGWGGEPQHF TGTGCCAGCAGTGAAGGCTGGGGCGGGGAGCCCCAGCATTTT
. TRBJ1-2 TRBV2 . CASRPGTQNNGYTF TGTGCCAGCAGACCCGGGACGCAGAACAATGGCTACACCTTC
. TRBJ1-1 TRBV28 once CASSSNTNRYF TGTGCCAGCAGTTCAAATACCAACAGGTACTTT
. TRBJ2-7 TRBV28 . CASSLWDTYEQYF TGTGCCAGCAGTTTATGGGACACCTACGAGCAGTACTTC